The 29 T cell receptor beta chains listed next were all sequenced from one sample in a study of cytomegalovirus exposure and HLA in healthy donors. With 60 Vbeta and 13 Jbeta primers, the PCR was carried out. The method was immunoSEQ multiplex PCR; TCRdb's version includes in-frame clones alone and lacks a portion of them. The table shows 100,000 to 150,000 clones, with roughly four fifths occurring only once. Sequenced sample: PBMCs. These receptors were collected from a woman in her sixties or seventies in good health and CMV-seropositive.

The chain couples TRBV4-1 to TRBJ2-3; unclear D gene. CDR1 MGHRA and CDR2 YSYEKL come from the germline V gene. CDR3 length equals 16 residues. V was pared by 0 bases and J by 0 bases, with 10 bases between. CDR3 loop: CASSQDRTVSTDTQYF. CDR3 nucleotides: TGCGCCAGCAGCCAAGATCGCACAGTGAGCACAGATACGCAGTATTTT.

The chain recombines TRBV15 with TRBJ1-1; 12 bases agree with TRBD1. In germline, CDR1 is LNHNV, CDR2 YYDKDF (reference sequence). The V segment lost 5 bases and the J segment 5 bases; nucleotides outside the gene matches: 9. The CDR3 runs 16 residues. CDR3 nucleotide sequence: TGTGCCACCAGCGCCCGGGACAGGGGGCGCCAAACTGAAGCTTTCTTT. It specifies CATSARDRGRQTEAFF.

This chain links TRBV30 with TRBJ1-1; D is possibly TRBD1 (5 bases). CDR3 size: 13 residues. V was cut by 2 bases and J by 11 bases, with 18 bases left in between. Per germline, CDR1 GTSNPN and CDR2 SVGIG (reference sequence). The chain's CDR3 is CAWSMAGLWSAFF. The CDR3 coding sequence is TGTGCCTGGAGTATGGCAGGGCTATGGAGCGCTTTCTTT.

As for this clone: One junction end does not reproduce the germline sequence, and a read error may be involved. The J gene is TRBJ2-6, the V gene TRBV18, with D maybe TRBD1 (7 bases). The CDR3 sequence is 17 residues long. The germline V gene encodes CDR1 KGHSH and CDR2 LQKENI. The CDR3 protein is CASSHTPGGSGANGLTF. The CDR3 nucleotides are TGTGCCAGCTCACACACACCAGGGGGGTCTGGGGCCAACGGCCTGACTTTC.

This chain joins TRBV7-6 and TRBJ2-5, with D possibly matching TRBD2 (6 bases). Trimming removed 2 bases from V and 4 bases from J, with 14 bases in between. This CDR3 has 15 amino acids. CDR1 and CDR2 from the germline V gene are SGHVS and FNYEAQ. The CDR3 DNA is TGTGCCAGCAGCTTACCGGCCGGGGGTAGAGAGACCCAGTACTTC. Encoded protein: CASSLPAGGRETQYF.

The rearrangement links TRBV6-5 to TRBJ1-5; D is perhaps TRBD1 (6 bases). From germline, CDR1 is MNHEY and CDR2 SVGAGI. The CDR3 runs to 15 residues. V lost 7 bases and J 4 bases, leaving 17 bases between the germline ends. The CDR3 spells CASKGSTGINQPQHF. The CDR3 DNA reads as TGTGCCAGCAAGGGCAGTACAGGGATTAATCAGCCCCAGCATTTT.

The chain couples TRBV2 to TRBJ2-1; 15 bases are shared with TRBD2. CDR3 length: 16 residues. Germline V CDR1 and CDR2: SNHLY, FYNNEI. J gave up 9 bases and V 5 bases, and 8 bases lay outside the gene matches. The CDR3 region is CASSRTSGRGFGEQFF. CDR3 bases: TGTGCCAGCAGTCGGACTAGCGGGAGGGGATTTGGTGAGCAGTTCTTC.

The CDR3 spells CAIMDWTGPSVGYTF. The CDR3, as DNA: TGTGCCATCATGGATTGGACAGGGCCCTCGGTTGGCTACACCTTC. The chain uses TRBV10-3 and TRBJ1-2; 8 bases map to TRBD1. The V gene's germline CDR1 is ENHRY and CDR2 SYGVKD. J lost 7 bases, V lost 7 bases, and 14 bases had no gene match. The CDR3 has 15 residues.

This clone was counted between two and nine times. The chain joins TRBV7-2 to TRBJ2-3; the match to TRBD1 covers 8 bases. V trimming: 6 bases; J trimming: 6 bases; junction bases outside the gene matches: 5. The CDR3 spans 13 residues. CDR1 is SGHTA and CDR2 is FQGNSA in the germline V gene. Written as DNA, the CDR3 is TGTGCCAGCAGTCCGCGGGACAGGGATACGCAGTATTTT. Translation: CASSPRDRDTQYF.

This clone was detected only a few times. J is TRBJ1-1 and V is TRBV7-9; 8 nucleotides match TRBD1. Germline V lookup: CDR1 SEHNR, CDR2 FQNEAQ (reference sequence). CDR3 length: 15 residues. Losses at the gene ends were 4 bases for V and 1 base for J; bases not matched to a gene: 5. The CDR3 loop reads CASSYTGGPNTEAFF. DNA for the CDR3: TGTGCCAGCAGCTATACAGGGGGACCGAACACTGAAGCTTTCTTT. Full variable domain (outside the CDR3, taken from reference TRBV7-9 and TRBJ1-1): DTGVSQNPRHKITKRGQNVTFRCDPISEHNRLYWYRQTLGQGPEFLTYFQNEAQLEKSRLLSDRFSAERPKGSFSTLEIQRTEQGDSAMYLCASSYTGGPNTEAFFGQGTRLTVV.

This clone was observed a few times. The chain joins TRBV6-1 to TRBJ1-2; D is undetermined. Germline CDR1 and CDR2: MNHNS and SASEGT. Trimming left V 1 base short and J 4 bases short, with 7 bases between. The CDR3 runs 13 residues. As DNA, the CDR3 is TGTGCCAGCAGTGAAGAGGCGGTCTATGGCTACACCTTC. It is translated as CASSEEAVYGYTF.

V is TRBV14 and J is TRBJ1-1, with D possibly matching TRBD1 (5 bases). The V end lost 1 base, the J end lost 1 base, and 13 bases lay between the germline ends. Germline loops: CDR1 SGHDN, CDR2 FVKESK. This CDR3 contains 16 residues. CDR3 in DNA: TGTGCCAGCAGCCAAGCGGGACTAGCCCCGAACACTGAAGCTTTCTTT. Protein product: CASSQAGLAPNTEAFF.

This chain joins TRBV2 and TRBJ1-1; TRBD1 is a possible D gene (5 bases). This CDR3 spans 13 amino acids. CDR1 and CDR2 (germline): SNHLY, FYNNEI. Trimming took off 8 bases at V and 0 bases at J, with 10 bases between the two ends. Written as DNA, the CDR3 is TGTGCCAGCGGACAAACCGTGAACACTGAAGCTTTCTTT. It translates to CASGQTVNTEAFF. Looking up the rest from reference TRBV2 and TRBJ1-1 gives the full variable domain: EPEVTQTPSHQVTQMGQEVILRCVPISNHLYFYWYRQILGQKVEFLVSFYNNEISEKSEIFDDQFSVERPDGSNFTLKIRSTKLEDSAMYFCASGQTVNTEAFFGQGTRLTVV.

The chain couples TRBV6-5 to TRBJ1-1; possibly TRBD1 for D (6 bases). The ends were cut back, 2 bases at V and 2 bases at J, with 15 bases in the middle. Germline assignment: CDR1 MNHEY and CDR2 SVGAGI. There are 16 residues in the CDR3. CDR3 residues: CASSYVTGPKNTEAFF. CDR3 nucleotide sequence: TGTGCCAGCAGTTACGTGACAGGACCGAAAAACACTGAAGCTTTCTTT.

The chain carries TRBV20-1 and TRBJ1-4; D not certain. V gave up 4 bases and J gave up 10 bases, with 10 bases separating them. Germline CDR1 and CDR2: DFQATT and SNEGSKA (reference sequence). The CDR3 extends over 11 amino acids. The CDR3 here is CSATVYGKLFF. CDR3 in DNA: TGCAGTGCTACCGTCTACGGAAAACTGTTTTTT.

The rearrangement joins TRBV18 to TRBJ1-2; D call uncertain. Trimming removed 2 bases from V and 3 bases from J, with 10 bases in between. The CDR3 has 14 residues. From germline, CDR1 is KGHSH and CDR2 LQKENI. This chain's CDR3 is CASSPGTRDYGYTF. The CDR3 region has the DNA TGTGCCAGCTCACCAGGTACCCGCGACTATGGCTACACCTTC.

This chain connects TRBV23-1 to TRBJ2-1; the D gene is possibly TRBD1 (5 bases). TRBV23-1 is identified as an open reading frame with a role that is uncertain. This CDR3 has 14 residues. Trimming pared 4 bases from V and 0 bases from J, leaving 7 bases between. CDR3 in DNA: TGCGCCAGCAGTCCCGACAGCTCCTACAATGAGCAGTTCTTC. It specifies CASSPDSSYNEQFF.

The chain employs TRBV6-1 and TRBJ2-2; 9 positions match TRBD2. The CDR3 runs 15 residues. The V gene's germline CDR1 is MNHNS and CDR2 SASEGT. The J segment lost 3 bases and the V segment lost 6 bases, leaving 5 bases of the junction unmatched. CDR3 sequence (DNA): TGTGCCAGCAGCGGGACTAGCCCTTACACCGGGGAGCTGTTTTTT. Its translation: CASSGTSPYTGELFF.

The genes are TRBV5-4 and TRBJ2-3; D not resolved. The germline V gene encodes CDR1 SGHNT and CDR2 YYREEE (reference sequence). Trimming removed 0 bases from V and 2 bases from J, with 7 bases in between. The CDR3 has 14 residues. This CDR3 is CASSLVGVTDTQYF. In nucleotides, the CDR3 is TGTGCCAGCAGCTTGGTTGGAGTCACAGATACGCAGTATTTT.

This clone was seen only once. V usage is TRBV10-2 and J usage is TRBJ1-5; D unresolved. The ends were cut back, 5 bases at V and 5 bases at J, with 4 bases in the middle. The CDR3 sequence is 11 residues long. Germline V lookup: CDR1 WSHSY, CDR2 SAAADI. In nucleotides, the CDR3 is TGCGCCAGCAGTCCAGATCAGCCCCAGCATTTT. Residues: CASSPDQPQHF.

The V gene is TRBV7-3, the J gene TRBJ2-6; weak D call: TRBD1 (6 bases). Between the trimmed V and J ends, which lost 5 bases and 2 bases, there was a span of 13 bases. In germline, CDR1 is SGHTA, CDR2 FQGTGA. This CDR3 is built from 16 residues. This CDR3 reads CASSPWTVPGANVLTF. In DNA, the CDR3 is TGTGCCAGCAGCCCCTGGACAGTTCCTGGGGCCAACGTCCTGACTTTC. The complete variable domain, with remaining parts taken from reference TRBV7-3 and TRBJ2-6, reads GAGVSQTPSNKVTEKGKYVELRCDPISGHTALYWYRQSLGQGPEFLIYFQGTGAADDSGLPNDRFFAVRPEGSVSTLKIQRTERGDSAVYLCASSPWTVPGANVLTFGAGSRLTVL.

The chain joins TRBV30 to TRBJ2-5, with 9 bases lining up with TRBD1. TRBJ2-7 matches the DNA end more closely, so the J call is doubtful. The CDR3 extends over 15 amino acids. CDR1 is GTSNPN, CDR2 SVGIG, per germline (reference sequence). CDR3 residues: CAWSSPGQGGYEQYF. The CDR3 DNA reads as TGTGCCTGGAGTTCTCCGGGACAGGGAGGATACGAGCAGTACTTC.

A few counts support this clone. V and J are TRBV6-6 and TRBJ1-2; maybe TRBD1 (6 bases). The CDR3 has 13 residues. Per the germline V gene, CDR1 is MNHNY and CDR2 is SVGAGI (reference sequence). The V end was cut by 7 bases, the J end by 6 bases, with 15 bases between. Here the CDR3 DNA reads TGTGCCAGCACCCAGGACAGTCGGGATGGCTACACCTTC. This codes for CASTQDSRDGYTF.

Here the CDR3 reads CASSLAGAREYEQYF. The CDR3 coding sequence is TGTGCCAGCAGCTTAGCGGGAGCCAGGGAGTACGAGCAGTACTTC. V usage is TRBV5-5 and J usage is TRBJ2-7; 8 bases are a match to TRBD2. CDR1 and CDR2 (germline): SGHKS, YYEKEE (reference sequence). Unmatched junction bases numbered 8, after V lost 2 bases and J lost 4 bases. This CDR3 comprises 15 residues.

This rearrangement joins TRBV7-9 to TRBJ2-5, with TRBD1 as a possible D gene (6 bases). This CDR3 spans 15 amino acids. V lost 7 bases and J lost 1, with 16 bases in between. Germline-derived CDR1 and CDR2 are SEHNR and FQNEAQ (reference sequence). The DNA of the CDR3 is TGTGCCAGCAAACAGGGAAGCGTCTTCCAAGAGACCCAGTACTTC. Its translation: CASKQGSVFQETQYF.

The J gene is TRBJ1-3, the V gene TRBV10-3; 7 positions agree with TRBD1. V lost 3 bases and J lost 0; bases outside the gene matches: 2. The CDR3 runs 15 residues. Germline CDR1 reads ENHRY; CDR2 reads SYGVKD. The DNA for the CDR3 is TGTGCCATCAGTGATCAGGGGGGCTCTGGAAACACCATATATTTT. Residues: CAISDQGGSGNTIYF.

The chain joins TRBV6-6 to TRBJ2-7; a weak D match, TRBD1 (6 bases). The V and J ends lost 2 bases and 3 bases respectively, with 11 bases between them. The CDR3 is 14 amino acids. From germline, CDR1 is MNHNY and CDR2 SVGAGI (reference sequence). The CDR3 spells CASSYGTQGYEQYF. The CDR3 DNA reads TGTGCCAGCAGTTACGGAACACAGGGCTACGAGCAGTACTTC.

A few counts support this clone. The chain carries TRBV5-1 and TRBJ2-7; perhaps TRBD2 as D (5 bases). CDR3 length: 13 residues. Germline V lookup: CDR1 SGHRS, CDR2 YFSETQ. V lost 0 bases and J 7 bases, leaving 11 bases between the germline ends. DNA for the CDR3: TGCGCCAGCAGCTTGGGGGAGCTGGGTGAGCAGTACTTC. Its translation is CASSLGELGEQYF.

This chain joins TRBV9 and TRBJ2-7; 10 positions match TRBD2. The CDR3 is 15 residues long. Trimming removed 4 bases from V and 3 bases from J; junction bases left unmatched: 7. Per the germline V gene, CDR1 is SGDLS and CDR2 is YYNGEE. CDR3 loop: CASSLGTSVGYEQYF. For the CDR3, the DNA is TGTGCCAGCAGCCTCGGGACTAGCGTAGGCTACGAGCAGTACTTC. Drawing the rest from reference TRBV9 and TRBJ2-7, the complete variable domain is DSGVTQTPKHLITATGQRVTLRCSPRSGDLSVYWYQQSLDQGLQFLIQYYNGEERAKGNILERFSAQQFPDLHSELNLSSLELGDSALYFCASSLGTSVGYEQYFGPGTRLTVT.